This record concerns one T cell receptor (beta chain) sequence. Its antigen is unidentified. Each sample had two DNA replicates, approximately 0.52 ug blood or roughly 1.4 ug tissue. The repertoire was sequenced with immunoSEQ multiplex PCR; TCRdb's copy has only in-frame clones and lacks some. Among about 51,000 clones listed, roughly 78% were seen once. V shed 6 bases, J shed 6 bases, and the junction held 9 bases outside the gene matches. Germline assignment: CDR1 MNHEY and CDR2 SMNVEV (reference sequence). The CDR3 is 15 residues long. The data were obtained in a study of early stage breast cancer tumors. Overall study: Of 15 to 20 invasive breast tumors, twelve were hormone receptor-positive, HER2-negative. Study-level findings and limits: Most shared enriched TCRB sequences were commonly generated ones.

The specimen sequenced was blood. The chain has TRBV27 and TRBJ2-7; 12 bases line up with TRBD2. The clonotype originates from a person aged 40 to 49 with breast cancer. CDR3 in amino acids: CASRGARLAGVEQYF. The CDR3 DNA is TGTGCCAGCAGGGGTGCGAGACTAGCGGGAGTCGAGCAGTACTTC.